These 8 T cell receptor beta chains share one sample of origin, sequenced in a study of cytomegalovirus exposure and HLA in healthy donors. The PCR used 60 Vbeta and 13 Jbeta primers. Assay: immunoSEQ multiplex PCR; the TCRdb copy retains only in-frame clones and omits some. This repertoire shows 90,000 or so clones, around 80% found once; its top ten account for approximately 4.8%. Sequencing was done on a sample of PBMCs. The receptors here all came from a male donor in good health and CMV-seropositive.

This chain joins TRBV4-1 and TRBJ2-2; D is unresolved. Germline V gene data show CDR1 as MGHRA and CDR2 as YSYEKL. The CDR3 runs to 14 residues. V was pared by 3 bases and J by 7 bases, with 12 bases between. This CDR3 is CASSQPGYGGELFF. The CDR3 DNA is TGCGCCAGCAGCCAGCCAGGTTATGGCGGGGAGCTGTTTTTT.

This sequence joins TRBV5-5 and TRBJ2-5; 8 positions agree with TRBD2. Germline CDR1 reads SGHKS; CDR2 reads YYEKEE (reference sequence). V was clipped by 0 bases and J by 0 bases; unmatched bases: 4. CDR3 length: 16 amino acids. The chain's CDR3 is CASSLGVAGYQETQYF. The CDR3 DNA reads as TGTGCCAGCAGCTTGGGGGTAGCGGGGTACCAAGAGACCCAGTACTTC.

In nucleotides, the CDR3 is TGCGCCAGCAGCTTGGCCGGGGACAGTCTAGCCAAAAACATTCAGTACTTC. It codes for CASSLAGDSLAKNIQYF. The gene calls are TRBV5-1 and TRBJ2-4; TRBD1 aligns across 7 bases. There are 17 residues in the CDR3. V lost 0 bases, J lost 0 bases, and 6 bases stayed unmatched. Germline V lookup: CDR1 SGHRS, CDR2 YFSETQ.

This sequence joins TRBV6-5 and TRBJ2-2; TRBD1 might be the D (6 bases). The CDR3 runs to 16 residues. CDR1 is MNHEY and CDR2 is SVGAGI in the germline V gene. Trimming left V 4 bases short and J 2 bases short, with 14 bases between. The CDR3 region is CASSFAGTLNTGELFF. CDR3 DNA: TGTGCCAGCAGTTTCGCCGGGACATTAAACACCGGGGAGCTGTTTTTT.

This chain joins TRBV5-6 and TRBJ1-1; 7 bases align to TRBD1. Per germline, CDR1 SGHDT and CDR2 YYEEEE. V shed 5 bases, J shed 0 bases, and the junction held 4 bases outside the gene matches. The CDR3 length is 14 residues. As DNA, the CDR3 is TGTGCCAGCAGGGGACAGAGTCTGAACACTGAAGCTTTCTTT. Its protein is CASRGQSLNTEAFF.

The chain combines TRBV10-3 with TRBJ2-7, with a tentative D call TRBD2 (6 bases). Germline lookup yields CDR1 ENHRY and CDR2 SYGVKD. V was clipped by 10 bases and J by 2 bases, with 18 bases between them. The CDR3 sequence is 14 residues long. The CDR3 bases are TGTGCCACCGGAGGGACGGGCAACCCCTACGAGCAGTACTTC. This encodes CATGGTGNPYEQYF.

The rearrangement uses TRBV5-6 and TRBJ2-2; 9 bases match TRBD1. There are 16 residues in the CDR3. V was pared by 4 bases and J by 6 bases, with 10 bases of the junction left unmatched. The germline V gene encodes CDR1 SGHDT and CDR2 YYEEEE. CDR3 region: CASSGGQGRVPGELFF. Written as DNA, the CDR3 is TGTGCCAGCAGCGGGGGACAGGGACGAGTCCCCGGGGAGCTGTTTTTT.

The rearrangement links TRBV28 to TRBJ2-5, with D tentatively TRBD2 (6 bases). Germline loops: CDR1 MDHEN, CDR2 SYDVKM. Trimming removed 2 bases from V and 2 bases from J, with 15 bases in between. The CDR3 has 16 amino acids. The CDR3 DNA reads as TGTGCCAGCAGTTTACTGGGGGGAGAGGGACAAGAGACCCAGTACTTC. Its translation: CASSLLGGEGQETQYF.